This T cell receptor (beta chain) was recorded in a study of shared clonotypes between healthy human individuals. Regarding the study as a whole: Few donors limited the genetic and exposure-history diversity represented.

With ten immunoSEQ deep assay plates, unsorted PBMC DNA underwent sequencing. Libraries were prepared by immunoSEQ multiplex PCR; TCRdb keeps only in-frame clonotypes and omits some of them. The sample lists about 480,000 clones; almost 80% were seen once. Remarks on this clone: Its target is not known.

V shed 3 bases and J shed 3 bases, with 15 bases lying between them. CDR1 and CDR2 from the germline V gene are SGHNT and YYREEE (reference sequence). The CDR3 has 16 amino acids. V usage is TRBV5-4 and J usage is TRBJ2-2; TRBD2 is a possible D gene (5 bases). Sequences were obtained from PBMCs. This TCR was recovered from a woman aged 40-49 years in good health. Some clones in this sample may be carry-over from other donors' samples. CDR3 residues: CASSSLSGRDTGELFF. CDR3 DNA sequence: TGTGCCAGCAGCTCGTTAAGTGGGAGAGACACCGGGGAGCTGTTTTTT.